A single sample is the source of the 23 T cell receptor beta chains below, sequenced in a study of shared clonotypes between healthy human individuals. The table came from immunoSEQ multiplex PCR; TCRdb's copy has only in-frame clones and leaves some out. The profile shows roughly 2.5 million clones, around nine tenths of them singletons. Sequencing input: naive CD4+ T cells sorted from blood. Subset described: CD45RA+ positively selected. The receptors were gathered from a man aged 18 to 30 in good health.

With regard to this clone: Other nucleotide sequences from this sample produce the same CDR3. The J gene is TRBJ2-3, the V gene TRBV5-1; D is unclear. The V end lost 0 bases, the J end lost 2 bases, and 7 bases lay between the germline ends. Germline V gene sequence: CDR1 SGHRS, CDR2 YFSETQ. The CDR3 contains 14 residues. The CDR3 DNA follows: TGCGCCAGCAGCTTGGCCAGATTCACAGATACGCAGTATTTT. Protein product: CASSLARFTDTQYF.

The rearrangement links TRBV7-3 to TRBJ1-6, with 9 bases lining up with TRBD1. V trimming: 0 bases; J trimming: 7 bases; junction bases outside the gene matches: 4. The CDR3 is 16 residues long. Germline V CDR1 and CDR2: SGHTA, FQGTGA. The CDR3 region is CASSLTGGTGNSPLHF. The CDR3 coding sequence is TGTGCCAGCAGCTTAACCGGAGGGACAGGGAATTCACCCCTCCACTTT.

J is TRBJ2-7 and V is TRBV10-3, with unresolved D. The V end was cut by 4 bases, the J end by 1 base, with 8 bases between. This CDR3 region has 13 residues. The germline V gene encodes CDR1 ENHRY and CDR2 SYGVKD. In DNA, the CDR3 is TGTGCCATCAGTGTTTGGGGTTCCTACGAGCAGTACTTC. Its translation is CAISVWGSYEQYF.

This chain links TRBV7-2 with TRBJ2-7, with TRBD1 matching over 9 bases. This CDR3 contains 16 residues. With 5 bases clipped from V and 6 bases from J, the junction kept 14 bases outside the gene matches. Germline CDR1 is SGHTA and CDR2 is FQGNSA. The CDR3 region has the DNA TGTGCCAGCAGCCCTTCTCCGGGACAGGGAAACTCCGAGCAGTACTTC. Its translation: CASSPSPGQGNSEQYF.

V usage is TRBV19 and J usage is TRBJ2-1; D is perhaps TRBD1 or TRBD2 (5 bases each). V lost 7 bases and J 0 bases, leaving 13 bases between the germline ends. The CDR3 is 15 residues long. Germline values: CDR1 LNHDA, CDR2 SQIVND (reference sequence). Here the CDR3 DNA reads TGTGCCAGTACCCCCGGGACCAGCTCCTACAATGAGCAGTTCTTC. Amino acid sequence: CASTPGTSSYNEQFF.

The chain carries TRBV18 and TRBJ2-6; weak D call: TRBD1 (7 bases). The CDR3 length is 18 residues. The germline V gene has CDR1 KGHSH and CDR2 LQKENI. V was pared by 1 base and J by 4 bases, with 17 bases between. CDR3 in amino acids: CASSPLGRGVDGANVLTF. The DNA for the CDR3 is TGTGCCAGCTCACCACTCGGCAGGGGGGTTGACGGGGCCAACGTCCTGACTTTC.

V usage is TRBV7-9 and J usage is TRBJ2-2; D gene unclear. V dropped 0 bases and J dropped 5 bases, with 7 bases sitting between them. Germline V lookup: CDR1 SEHNR, CDR2 FQNEAQ (reference sequence). This CDR3 contains 14 residues. CDR3 coding DNA: TGTGCCAGCAGCTTAGCGCTGGGGACCGGGGAGCTGTTTTTT. It yields the protein CASSLALGTGELFF.

V is TRBV5-1 and J is TRBJ1-4; a possible D gene is TRBD1 (6 bases). Germline-derived CDR1 and CDR2 are SGHRS and YFSETQ. This CDR3 has 14 residues. Trimming took 5 bases from V and 6 from J, leaving 14 bases between them. The CDR3 region has the DNA TGCGCCAGCAGACAGGGAGGAGGGGATGAAAAACTGTTTTTT. Translated: CASRQGGGDEKLFF.

This clone showed up just a few times. This sequence joins TRBV30 and TRBJ2-1, with D uncertain. Germline CDR1 and CDR2: GTSNPN and SVGIG (reference sequence). V lost 4 bases, J lost 0 bases, and 7 bases lay in between. This CDR3 has 13 amino acids. As DNA, the CDR3 is TGTGCCTGGAAGTGGAGCTCCTACAATGAGCAGTTCTTC. It codes for CAWKWSSYNEQFF.

The chain has TRBV7-2 and TRBJ2-7; a possible D gene is TRBD2 (5 bases). The germline V gene has CDR1 SGHTA and CDR2 FQGNSA. The CDR3 is 14 residues long. V gave up 7 bases and J gave up 4 bases, with 17 bases separating them. The CDR3 spells CASMASRGQYEQYF. The CDR3 DNA sequence: TGTGCCAGCATGGCCTCGCGCGGGCAATACGAGCAGTACTTC.

With respect to this clone: Other DNA sequences in the same sample also yield this CDR3. The chain links TRBV19 to TRBJ2-7; 7 nucleotides align to TRBD2. V lost 0 bases, J lost 3 bases, and 5 bases stayed unmatched. This CDR3 has 15 residues. Germline assignment: CDR1 LNHDA and CDR2 SQIVND (reference sequence). This CDR3 is CASSIDGTTNYEQYF. The CDR3 nucleotides are TGTGCCAGTAGTATAGATGGGACTACCAACTACGAGCAGTACTTC.

This clone was counted a few times. This chain joins TRBV7-8 and TRBJ1-2; tentative D call: TRBD1 (5 bases). This CDR3 is 12 amino acids long. The V end was cut by 5 bases, the J end by 8 bases, with 12 bases between. Germline values: CDR1 SGHVS, CDR2 FQNEAQ. The CDR3 reads CASSVGTRGYTF. Written as DNA, the CDR3 is TGTGCCAGCAGCGTCGGGACCCGCGGCTACACCTTC. The whole variable domain, filled in from reference TRBV7-8 and TRBJ1-2, reads GAGVSQSPRYKVAKRGQDVALRCDPISGHVSLFWYQQALGQGPEFLTYFQNEAQLDKSGLPSDRFFAERPEGSVSTLKIQRTQQEDSAVYLCASSVGTRGYTFGSGTRLTVV.

V and J are TRBV7-9 and TRBJ2-3; 9 nucleotides agree with TRBD2. The germline V gene encodes CDR1 SEHNR and CDR2 FQNEAQ (reference sequence). The CDR3 totals 19 residues. Unmatched junction bases numbered 18, after V lost 3 bases and J lost 5 bases. In DNA, the CDR3 is TGTGCCAGCAGCTTTACGGAGTTAGCGGGGGTTGCGGGCATAGATACGCAGTATTTT. Translation: CASSFTELAGVAGIDTQYF.

The V and J genes are TRBV7-2 and TRBJ2-3; 13 bases fit TRBD2. Looked up from germline, CDR1 is SGHTA and CDR2 is FQGNSA. This CDR3 has 19 residues. After removal of 5 bases from V and 2 bases from J, the junction contained 13 bases not matched to a gene. CDR3 residues: CASSTNPGLAGSYTDTQYF. DNA for the CDR3: TGTGCCAGCAGCACGAACCCGGGACTAGCGGGGAGTTACACAGATACGCAGTATTTT.

This clone was picked up a small number of times. This rearrangement joins TRBV9 to TRBJ1-1; D may be TRBD1 (6 bases). CDR1 is SGDLS and CDR2 is YYNGEE in the germline V gene. V was shortened by 3 bases and J by 0 bases, with 15 bases between the two germline ends. The CDR3 is made up of 16 amino acids. The CDR3 is CASSAEATGMNTEAFF. In nucleotides, the CDR3 is TGTGCCAGCAGCGCTGAAGCCACAGGGATGAACACTGAAGCTTTCTTT.

The rearrangement links TRBV18 to TRBJ1-2, with 7 bases aligning to TRBD1. V lost 6 bases, J lost 7 bases, and 8 bases stayed unmatched. Germline V gene lookup returns CDR1 KGHSH and CDR2 LQKENI. The CDR3 length is 13 residues. CDR3 loop: CASSQQTGAGYTF. In nucleotides, the CDR3 is TGTGCCAGCTCTCAACAAACAGGGGCTGGCTACACCTTC.

The rearrangement links TRBV6-1 to TRBJ1-5; the match to TRBD1 covers 9 bases. Trimming took 4 bases from V and 6 from J; bases not matched to a gene: 4. CDR1 and CDR2 from the germline V gene are MNHNS and SASEGT. CDR3 length: 14 residues. The CDR3 DNA reads as TGTGCCAGCAGTGCAGGGACAGGGCTTCAGCCCCAGCATTTT. It codes for CASSAGTGLQPQHF.

The chain carries TRBV6-4 and TRBJ2-5, with TRBD1 as a possible D gene (5 bases). The CDR3 totals 15 residues. Germline V CDR1 and CDR2: MRHNA, SNTAGT. Trimming shortened V by 7 bases and J by 5 bases, and 20 bases separated the two germline ends. The CDR3 loop is CASTTLFRARETQYF. The DNA of the CDR3 is TGTGCCAGCACAACCTTATTCAGGGCTCGGGAGACCCAGTACTTC.

CDR3 region: CASSVKRQLVLGVYNSPLHF. The CDR3 coding sequence is TGTGCCAGCAGTGTCAAGCGACAGCTGGTACTCGGGGTCTATAATTCACCCCTCCACTTT. J is TRBJ1-6 and V is TRBV27, with D possibly matching TRBD1 (5 bases). This CDR3 comprises 20 residues. Per the germline V gene, CDR1 is MNHEY and CDR2 is SMNVEV (reference sequence). V dropped 5 bases and J dropped 3 bases, with 26 bases sitting between them.

This rearrangement joins TRBV15 to TRBJ1-6; perhaps TRBD1 as D (6 bases). The germline gives CDR1 LNHNV, CDR2 YYDKDF (reference sequence). Trimming removed 0 bases at V and 9 bases at J, with 12 bases between. CDR3 size: 15 residues. The CDR3 DNA reads TGTGCCACCAGCAGAGATCCGGGGGGCGGTTCACCCCTCCACTTT. Its protein is CATSRDPGGGSPLHF.

V usage is TRBV5-8 and J usage is TRBJ1-2; D possibly corresponds to TRBD1 (6 bases). Germline CDR1 reads SGHTS; CDR2 reads YDEGEE. V was pared by 2 bases and J by 1 base, with 12 bases between. CDR3 size: 15 residues. CDR3 nucleotides: TGTGCCAGCAGCTTTTCAGGGGTCGGTAACTATGGCTACACCTTC. It encodes CASSFSGVGNYGYTF.

J is TRBJ2-3 and V is TRBV6-1; no clear D. The germline gives CDR1 MNHNS, CDR2 SASEGT. The length of the CDR3 is 12 residues. V lost 3 bases to trimming and J lost 4 bases, with 5 bases between them. The CDR3 DNA reads as TGTGCCAGCAGTGATGGGGCAGATACGCAGTATTTT. Its translation: CASSDGADTQYF.

Concerning this clone: The sample contains more than one DNA sequence encoding this CDR3. Here the CDR3 reads CASSQGGNGYTF. The CDR3 bases are TGCGCCAGCAGCCAGGGAGGGAACGGCTACACCTTC. The J gene is TRBJ1-2, the V gene TRBV5-1, with D possibly being TRBD1 (5 bases). The CDR3 runs to 12 residues. V was pared by 4 bases and J by 8 bases, with 12 bases between. Germline values: CDR1 SGHRS, CDR2 YFSETQ.